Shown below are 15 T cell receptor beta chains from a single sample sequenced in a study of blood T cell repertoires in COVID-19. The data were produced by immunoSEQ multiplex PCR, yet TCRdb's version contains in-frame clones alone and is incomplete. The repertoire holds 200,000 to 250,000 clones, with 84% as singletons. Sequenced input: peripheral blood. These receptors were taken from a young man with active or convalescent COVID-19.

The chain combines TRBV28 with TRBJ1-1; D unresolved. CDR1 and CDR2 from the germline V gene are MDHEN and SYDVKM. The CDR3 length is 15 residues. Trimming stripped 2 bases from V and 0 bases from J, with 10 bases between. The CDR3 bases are TGTGCCAGCAGTTTAACGCGGATAATGAACACTGAAGCTTTCTTT. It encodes CASSLTRIMNTEAFF.

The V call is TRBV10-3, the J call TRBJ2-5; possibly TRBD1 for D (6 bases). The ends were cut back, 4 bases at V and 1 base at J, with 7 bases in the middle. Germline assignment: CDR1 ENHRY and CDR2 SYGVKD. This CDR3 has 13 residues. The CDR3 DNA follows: TGTGCCATCAGTGGGACAGTCCAAGAGACCCAGTACTTC. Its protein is CAISGTVQETQYF.

The CDR3 is CASSLRTSGEAIFYEQYF. CDR3 sequence (DNA): TGCGCCAGCAGCCTACGGACTAGCGGGGAAGCTATTTTCTACGAGCAGTACTTC. The chain links TRBV4-1 to TRBJ2-7, with 12 bases identical to TRBD2. V lost 4 bases to trimming and J lost 3 bases; unmatched junction nucleotides: 13. The germline V gene encodes CDR1 MGHRA and CDR2 YSYEKL. The length of the CDR3 is 18 residues.

The CDR3 region is CASSQGAGVPYNEQFF. The DNA for the CDR3 is TGCGCCAGCAGCCAAGGCGCGGGGGTTCCCTACAATGAGCAGTTCTTC. The V call is TRBV4-1, the J call TRBJ2-1, with 7 bases matching TRBD2. The V and J ends lost 1 base and 2 bases, in that order; junction bases with no gene match: 5. Germline V gene sequence: CDR1 MGHRA, CDR2 YSYEKL. This CDR3 spans 16 amino acids.

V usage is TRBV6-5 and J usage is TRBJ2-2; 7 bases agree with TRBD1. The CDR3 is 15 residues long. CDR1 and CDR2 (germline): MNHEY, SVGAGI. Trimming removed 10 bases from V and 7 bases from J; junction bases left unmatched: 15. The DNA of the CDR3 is TGTGCCACTTCCCCCCCCGGGACAGCATACGGGGAGCTGTTTTTT. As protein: CATSPPGTAYGELFF.

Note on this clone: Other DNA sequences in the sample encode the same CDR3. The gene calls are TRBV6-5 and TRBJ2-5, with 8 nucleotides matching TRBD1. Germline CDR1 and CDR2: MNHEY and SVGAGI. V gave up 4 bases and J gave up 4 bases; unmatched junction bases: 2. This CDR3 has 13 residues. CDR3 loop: CASSLQGGETQYF. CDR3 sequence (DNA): TGTGCCAGCAGTTTACAGGGGGGAGAGACCCAGTACTTC.

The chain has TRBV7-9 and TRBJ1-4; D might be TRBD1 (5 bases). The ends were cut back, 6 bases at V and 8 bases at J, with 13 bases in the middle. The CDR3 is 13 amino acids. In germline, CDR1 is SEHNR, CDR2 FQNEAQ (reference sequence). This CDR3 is CASSEGAGEKLFF. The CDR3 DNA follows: TGTGCCAGCAGTGAAGGGGCCGGGGAAAAACTGTTTTTT.

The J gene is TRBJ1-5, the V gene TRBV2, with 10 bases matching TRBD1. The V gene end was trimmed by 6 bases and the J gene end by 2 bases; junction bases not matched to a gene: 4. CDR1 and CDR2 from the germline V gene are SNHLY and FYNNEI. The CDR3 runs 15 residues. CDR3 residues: CASRAGTGGNQPQHF. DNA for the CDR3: TGTGCCAGCAGAGCCGGGACAGGGGGCAATCAGCCCCAGCATTTT.

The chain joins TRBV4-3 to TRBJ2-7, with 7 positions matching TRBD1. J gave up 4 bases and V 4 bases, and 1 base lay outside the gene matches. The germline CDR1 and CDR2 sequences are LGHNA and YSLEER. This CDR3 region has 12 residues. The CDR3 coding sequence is TGCGCCAGCAGCCGGGACAGATACGAGCAGTACTTC. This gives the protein CASSRDRYEQYF.

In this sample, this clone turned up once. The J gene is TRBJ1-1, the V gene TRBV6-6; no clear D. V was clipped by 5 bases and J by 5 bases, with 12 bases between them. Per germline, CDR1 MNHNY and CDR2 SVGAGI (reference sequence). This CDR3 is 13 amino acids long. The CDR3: CASSITPGTEAFF. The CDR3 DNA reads TGTGCCAGCAGTATAACCCCCGGGACTGAAGCTTTCTTT.

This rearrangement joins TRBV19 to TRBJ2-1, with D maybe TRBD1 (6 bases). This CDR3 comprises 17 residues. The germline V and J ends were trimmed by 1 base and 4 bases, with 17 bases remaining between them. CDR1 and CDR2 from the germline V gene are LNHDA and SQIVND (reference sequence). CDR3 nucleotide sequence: TGTGCCAGTAGTATAGCCATACCTCAGGGGCCGTACAATGAGCAGTTCTTC. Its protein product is CASSIAIPQGPYNEQFF.

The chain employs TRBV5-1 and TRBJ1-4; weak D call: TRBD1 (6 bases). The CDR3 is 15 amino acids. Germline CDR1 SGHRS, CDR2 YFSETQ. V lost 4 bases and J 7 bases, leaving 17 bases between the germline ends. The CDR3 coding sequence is TGCGCCAGCAGCGAACCACAGGGTGGGGGTGAAAAACTGTTTTTT. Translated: CASSEPQGGGEKLFF. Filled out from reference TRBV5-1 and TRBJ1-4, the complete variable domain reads KAGVTQTPRYLIKTRGQQVTLSCSPISGHRSVSWYQQTPGQGLQFLFEYFSETQRNKGNFPGRFSGRQFSNSRSEMNVSTLELGDSALYLCASSEPQGGGEKLFFGSGTQLSVL.

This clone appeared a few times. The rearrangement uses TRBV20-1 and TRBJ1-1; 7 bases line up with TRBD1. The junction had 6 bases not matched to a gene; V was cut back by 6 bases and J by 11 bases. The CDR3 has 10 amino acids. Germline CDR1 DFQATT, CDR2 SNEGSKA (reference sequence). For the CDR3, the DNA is TGCAGTGCCCCGGGACAGAGGGCTTTCTTT. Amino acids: CSAPGQRAFF.

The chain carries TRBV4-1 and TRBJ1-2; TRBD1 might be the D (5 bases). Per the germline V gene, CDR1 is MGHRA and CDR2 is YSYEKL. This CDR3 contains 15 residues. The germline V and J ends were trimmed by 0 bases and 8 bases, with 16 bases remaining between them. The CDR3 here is CASSQDLGGARGYTF. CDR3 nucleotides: TGCGCCAGCAGCCAAGATCTTGGCGGGGCGAGAGGCTACACCTTC.

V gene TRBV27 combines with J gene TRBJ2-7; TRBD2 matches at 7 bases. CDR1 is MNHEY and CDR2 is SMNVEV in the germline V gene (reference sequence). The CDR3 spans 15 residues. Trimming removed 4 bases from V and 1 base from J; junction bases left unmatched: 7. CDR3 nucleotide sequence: TGTGCCAGCAGTTCTCTAGCGGCTGGGTCCTACGAGCAGTACTTC. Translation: CASSSLAAGSYEQYF.